In this sample, the clone carrying this TCR beta chain turned up many times. Its antigen is unknown. This sample is drawn from a study of regulatory T cells in long-lasting Graves disease. Arm-PCR of CDR3 regions and iRepertoire HTBI primers were used to build TCR beta libraries. TCRdb called the multiplex PCR reads again in MiXCR, with one record for every CDR3 protein. The table includes a few hundred thousand distinct CDR3 sequences, about 11% detected once. The CDR3 is 14 amino acids. Germline CDR1 SNHLY, CDR2 FYNNEI. V lost 4 bases and J 4 bases, leaving 11 bases between the germline ends. Study-wide findings and caveats: Favoring TRBV28, TRBJ1-2 and TRBJ2-5 was a feature seen in persistent disease. Thyroid tissue was not sampled; only peripheral blood was.

Regarding time point: newly diagnosed GD, antithyroid drugs for less than 3 months. Following extraction of RNA from PBMCs, that RNA was used to make the TCR library. The same data also contributed to another study, on T cells in Graves' hyperthyroidism and ophthalmopathy. That source notes: Pregnant or lactating patients were excluded, as were those with uncontrolled infection or other autoimmune disease. Before onset, ophthalmopathy was predicted by the model a median around 6 months earlier.

Material: peripheral blood mononuclear cells (PBMCs), obtained at new diagnosis, from a patient treated with antithyroid drugs. This TCR was sampled from a woman between 18 and 29 years old with Graves disease. V is TRBV2 and J is TRBJ1-5, with D uncertain. CDR3 bases: TGTGCCAGCAGTGGCATGAGTTTGAATCAGCCCCAGCATTTT. It translates to CASSGMSLNQPQHF.